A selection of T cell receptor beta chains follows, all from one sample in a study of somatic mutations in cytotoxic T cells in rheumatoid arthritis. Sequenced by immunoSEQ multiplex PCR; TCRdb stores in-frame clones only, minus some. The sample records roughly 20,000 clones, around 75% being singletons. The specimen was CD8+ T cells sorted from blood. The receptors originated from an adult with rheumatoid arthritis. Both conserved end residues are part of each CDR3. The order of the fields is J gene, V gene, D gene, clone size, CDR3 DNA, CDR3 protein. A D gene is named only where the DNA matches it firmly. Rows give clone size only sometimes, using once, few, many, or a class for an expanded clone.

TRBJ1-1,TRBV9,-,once,TGTGCCAGCAGCCCCCGGGGGAACACTGAAGCTTTCTTT,CASSPRGNTEAFF
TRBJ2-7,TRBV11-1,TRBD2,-,TGTGCCAGCTCACGACTAGCGGGAGATAGTGAGCAGTACTTC,CASSRLAGDSEQYF
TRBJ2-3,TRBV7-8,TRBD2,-,TGTGCCAGCCAATTAGGGGCTAGCGGGCCCCTAGACACAGATACGCAGTATTTT,CASQLGASGPLDTDTQYF
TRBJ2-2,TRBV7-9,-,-,TGTGCCAGCAGCTTTCCCCGACAGGCGAACACCGGGGAGCTGTTTTTT,CASSFPRQANTGELFF
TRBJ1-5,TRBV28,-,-,TGTGCCAGCAGCCCTATTCATTACAGGCAGGGCAACAATCAGCCCCAGCATTTT,CASSPIHYRQGNNQPQHF
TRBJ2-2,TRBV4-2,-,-,TGTGCCAGCAGCCAAGTTTCTTACGCTAGTCGAACCGGGGAGCTGTTTTTT,CASSQVSYASRTGELFF
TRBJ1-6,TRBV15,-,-,TGTGCCACCAGCCCGCGGATTAGGGTAGATAATTCACCCCTCCACTTT,CATSPRIRVDNSPLHF
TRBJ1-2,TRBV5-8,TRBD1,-,TGTGCCAGCACCGGGACAGGATCTAACTATGGCTACACCTTC,CASTGTGSNYGYTF
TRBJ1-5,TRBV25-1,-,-,TGTGCCAGCAGTGTGGGTCATAGCAATCAGCCCCAGCATTTT,CASSVGHSNQPQHF
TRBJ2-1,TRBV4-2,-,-,TGTGCCAGCAGCCAAGTGTGGGACGGGGGACATGAGCAGTTCTTC,CASSQVWDGGHEQFF
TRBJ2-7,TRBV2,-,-,TGTGCCAGCAGTGATGGGACGAACAACGAGCAGTACTTC,CASSDGTNNEQYF
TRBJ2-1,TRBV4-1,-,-,TGCGCCAGCAGCCCCAAAATCGGCGGGGGCTGGAATGAGCAGTTCTTC,CASSPKIGGGWNEQFF
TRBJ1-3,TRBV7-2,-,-,TGTGCCAGCAGCTTAGGACCCGGGTACGGAAACACCATATATTTT,CASSLGPGYGNTIYF
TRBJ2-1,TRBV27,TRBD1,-,TGTGCCAGCAGCCCAGGGGGATACAATGAGCAGTTCTTC,CASSPGGYNEQFF
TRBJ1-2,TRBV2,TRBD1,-,TGTGCCAGCAGCTCCCCCGAGACAGGGGAAAGGGGCTACACCTTC,CASSSPETGERGYTF
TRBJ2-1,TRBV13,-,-,TGTGCCAGCAGCTTATTCTCCGGGAGTACCTACAATGAGCAGTTCTTC,CASSLFSGSTYNEQFF
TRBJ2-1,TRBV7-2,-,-,TGTGCCAGCAGCCTCTCTGGGGGCGGGCCTGGGTATGAGCAGTTCTTC,CASSLSGGGPGYEQFF
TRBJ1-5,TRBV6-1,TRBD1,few,TGTGCCAGCAGTGAAGCGGGACAGGGAGGTCAGCCCCAGCATTTT,CASSEAGQGGQPQHF
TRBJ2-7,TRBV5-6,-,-,TGTGCCAGCAGCTTGGCGGCAGGGAGTCCCTACGAGCAGTACTTC,CASSLAAGSPYEQYF
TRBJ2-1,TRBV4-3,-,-,TGCGCCAGCAGCCAAGTGCCTGGGGGGAATGAGCAGTTCTTC,CASSQVPGGNEQFF
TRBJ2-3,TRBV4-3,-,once,TGCGCCAGCAGCCACCAACTAGGGAGCACAGATACGCAGTATTTT,CASSHQLGSTDTQYF
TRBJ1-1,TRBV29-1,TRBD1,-,TGCAGCGTCACACAGGGGGCGAGGGGCACTGAAGCTTTCTTT,CSVTQGARGTEAFF
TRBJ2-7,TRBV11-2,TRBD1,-,TGTGCCAGCAGCTTAGAGGACAGGAAAACCTACGAGCAGTACTTC,CASSLEDRKTYEQYF
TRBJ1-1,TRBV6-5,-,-,TGTGCCAGCAGTTACATGATTAACACTGAAGCTTTCTTT,CASSYMINTEAFF
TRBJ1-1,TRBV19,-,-,TGTGCCAGTAGGAGAGGGATGAACACTGAAGCTTTCTTT,CASRRGMNTEAFF
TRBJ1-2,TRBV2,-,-,TGTGCCAGCAGTGAAAAATGGGCCGATTATGGCTACACCTTC,CASSEKWADYGYTF
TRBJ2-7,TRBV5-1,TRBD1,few,TGCGCCAGCAGCTTGGTTGGGGACAGTACCTACGAGCAGTACTTC,CASSLVGDSTYEQYF
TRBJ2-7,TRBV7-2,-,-,TGTGCCAGCAGCTTGGCAGGGGAGACCTACGAGCAGTACTTC,CASSLAGETYEQYF
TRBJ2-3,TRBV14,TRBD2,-,TGTGCCAGCAGCCAAGATCGACTAGCGGGCACAGATACGCAGTATTTT,CASSQDRLAGTDTQYF
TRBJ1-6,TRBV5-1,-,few,TGCGCCAGCAGCCCCGGGGGGGGATCGGCACCCCTCCACTTT,CASSPGGGSAPLHF
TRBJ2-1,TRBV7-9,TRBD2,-,TGTGCCAGCAGCTCGACTAGCGGAAGGCTCAATGAGCAGTTCTTC,CASSSTSGRLNEQFF
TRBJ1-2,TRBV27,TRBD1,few,TGTGCCAGCAGATCAGGGGGATGGGGCTACACCTTC,CASRSGGWGYTF
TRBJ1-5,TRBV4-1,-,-,TGCGCCAGCAGCTGGCGGACAGATAGCAATCAGCCCCAGCATTTT,CASSWRTDSNQPQHF
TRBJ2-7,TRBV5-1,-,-,TGCGCCAGCAGCTTGGTTGACACCAACGTCTACGAGCAGTACTTC,CASSLVDTNVYEQYF
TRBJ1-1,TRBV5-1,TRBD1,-,TGCGCCAGCAGCCTAACCGGACAGGGGATGAACACTGAAGCTTTCTTT,CASSLTGQGMNTEAFF
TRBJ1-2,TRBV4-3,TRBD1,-,TGCGCCAGCAGCTACGACAGGGCGGCTGGCTACACCTTC,CASSYDRAAGYTF
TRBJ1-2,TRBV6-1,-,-,TGTGCCAGCAGTGATCAGACAGGAGACTATGGCTACACCTTC,CASSDQTGDYGYTF
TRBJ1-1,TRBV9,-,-,TGTGCCAGCAGCGTAGGTGTCGAGGCGAGGGGCACTGAAGCTTTCTTT,CASSVGVEARGTEAFF
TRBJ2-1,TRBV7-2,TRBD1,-,TGTGCCAGCAGCTTTCCACGACAGGGGAGCTCCTACAATGAGCAGTTCTTC,CASSFPRQGSSYNEQFF
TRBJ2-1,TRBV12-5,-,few,TGTGCTAGTGGCGTCTTTGAGACGTACAATGAGCAGTTCTTC,CASGVFETYNEQFF
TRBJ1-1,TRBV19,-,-,TGTGCCAGTAGTACCAGATGGAACACTGAAGCTTTCTTT,CASSTRWNTEAFF
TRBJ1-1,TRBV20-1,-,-,TGCAGTGCCTCTTCGGGCACTGAAGCTTTCTTT,CSASSGTEAFF
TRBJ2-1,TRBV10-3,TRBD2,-,TGTGCCATCAGCCACGTACTAGCGGGAGGGTTTGATGAGCAGTTCTTC,CAISHVLAGGFDEQFF
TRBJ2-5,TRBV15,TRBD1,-,TGTGCCACCAGCAGAGATAGGACAGGGTCGGAGACCCAGTACTTC,CATSRDRTGSETQYF
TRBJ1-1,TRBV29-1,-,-,TGCAGCGTTGATCCGTGGGAGACAGGCTCTACTGGCACTGAAGCTTTCTTT,CSVDPWETGSTGTEAFF
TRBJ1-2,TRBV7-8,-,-,TGTGCCAGCAGCTTACAGGGAAGGGGTTGGGGATCCTATGGCTACACCTTC,CASSLQGRGWGSYGYTF
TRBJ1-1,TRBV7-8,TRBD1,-,TGTGCCAGCAGTCCCGGGACAGGGTACACTGAAGCTTTCTTT,CASSPGTGYTEAFF
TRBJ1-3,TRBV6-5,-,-,TGTGCCAGCAGAGGCTCTGGAAACACCATATATTTT,CASRGSGNTIYF
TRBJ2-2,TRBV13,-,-,TGTGCCAGCAGCTTAGGCGAGCGAAGCGGGGAGCTGTTTTTT,CASSLGERSGELFF
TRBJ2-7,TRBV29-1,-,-,TGCAGCGTTGAAGACAAGGCAGGCCGCGACGAGCAGTACTTC,CSVEDKAGRDEQYF
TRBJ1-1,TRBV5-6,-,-,TGTGCCAGCAGCTCGGGACGTTCGAACACTGAAGCTTTCTTT,CASSSGRSNTEAFF
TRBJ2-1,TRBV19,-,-,TGTGCCAGTAGTACCTCAGACAACGCCTACAATGAGCAGTTCTTC,CASSTSDNAYNEQFF